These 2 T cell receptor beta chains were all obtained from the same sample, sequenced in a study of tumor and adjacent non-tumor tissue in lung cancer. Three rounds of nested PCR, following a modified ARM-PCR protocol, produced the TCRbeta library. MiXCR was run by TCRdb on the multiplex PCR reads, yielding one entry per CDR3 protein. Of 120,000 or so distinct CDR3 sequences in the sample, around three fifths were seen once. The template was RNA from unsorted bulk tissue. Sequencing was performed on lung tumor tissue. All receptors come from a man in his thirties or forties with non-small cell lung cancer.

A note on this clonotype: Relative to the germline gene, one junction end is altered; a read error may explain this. In nucleotides, the CDR3 is TGTGTCAGCAGTTTACGGACGGCTATGAACACTGAAGCTTTCTTT. Translation: CVSSLRTAMNTEAFF. This chain connects TRBV6-2 or TRBV6-3 to TRBJ1-1; D gene uncertain. The CDR3 has 15 amino acids. Germline values: CDR1 MNHEY, CDR2 SVGEGT.

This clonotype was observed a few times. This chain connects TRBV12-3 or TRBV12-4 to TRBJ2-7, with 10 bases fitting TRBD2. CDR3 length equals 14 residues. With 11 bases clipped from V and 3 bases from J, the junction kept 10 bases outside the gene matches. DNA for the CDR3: TGTGCCGGCACCCCGGGACTAGCGAGCTACGAGCAGTACTTC. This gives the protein CAGTPGLASYEQYF.